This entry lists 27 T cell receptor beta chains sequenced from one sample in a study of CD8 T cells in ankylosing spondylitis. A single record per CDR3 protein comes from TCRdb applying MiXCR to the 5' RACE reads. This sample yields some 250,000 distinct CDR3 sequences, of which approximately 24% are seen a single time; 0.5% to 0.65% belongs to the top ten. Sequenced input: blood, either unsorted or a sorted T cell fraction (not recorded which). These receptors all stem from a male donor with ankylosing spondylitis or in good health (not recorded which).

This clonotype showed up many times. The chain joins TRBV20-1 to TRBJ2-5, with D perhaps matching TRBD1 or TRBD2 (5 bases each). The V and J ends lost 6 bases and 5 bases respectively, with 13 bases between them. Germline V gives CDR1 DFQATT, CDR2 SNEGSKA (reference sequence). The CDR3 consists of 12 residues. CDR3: CSARADSETQYF. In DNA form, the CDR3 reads TGCAGTGCCAGGGCGGACTCTGAGACCCAGTACTTC.

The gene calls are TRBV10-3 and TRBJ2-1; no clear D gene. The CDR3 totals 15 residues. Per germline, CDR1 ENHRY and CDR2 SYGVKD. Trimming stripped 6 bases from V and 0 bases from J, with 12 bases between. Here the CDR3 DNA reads TGTGCCATCAGCTCCTACAGCATCTCCTACAATGAGCAGTTCTTC. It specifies CAISSYSISYNEQFF.

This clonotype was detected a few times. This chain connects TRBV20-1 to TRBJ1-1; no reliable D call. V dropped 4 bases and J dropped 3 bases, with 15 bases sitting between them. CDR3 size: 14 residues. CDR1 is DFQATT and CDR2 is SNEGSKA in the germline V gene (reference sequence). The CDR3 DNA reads TGCAGTGCTAAGGCCCCGGGTCGGGACACTGAAGCTTTCTTT. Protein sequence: CSAKAPGRDTEAFF.

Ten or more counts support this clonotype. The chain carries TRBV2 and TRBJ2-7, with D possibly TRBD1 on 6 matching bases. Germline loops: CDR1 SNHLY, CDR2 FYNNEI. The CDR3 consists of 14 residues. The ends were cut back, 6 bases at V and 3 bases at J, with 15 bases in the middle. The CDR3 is CASSADRSGYEQYF. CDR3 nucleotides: TGTGCCAGCAGCGCTGACAGGTCTGGCTACGAGCAGTACTTC.

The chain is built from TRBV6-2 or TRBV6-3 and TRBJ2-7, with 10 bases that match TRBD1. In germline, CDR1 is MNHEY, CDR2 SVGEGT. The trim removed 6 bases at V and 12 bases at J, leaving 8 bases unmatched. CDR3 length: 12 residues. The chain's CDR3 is CASRPGTGVGYF. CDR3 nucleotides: TGTGCCAGCAGGCCCGGGACAGGGGTCGGGTACTTC.

For the CDR3, the DNA is TGCAGTGCTAGAGATTTGCGGGGTTCCTACAATGAGCAGTTCTTC. Protein product: CSARDLRGSYNEQFF. The V call is TRBV20-1, the J call TRBJ2-1, with a possible D match to TRBD2 (6 bases). The V and J ends lost 0 bases and 1 base respectively, with 10 bases between them. Germline values: CDR1 DFQATT, CDR2 SNEGSKA (reference sequence). The CDR3 totals 15 residues.

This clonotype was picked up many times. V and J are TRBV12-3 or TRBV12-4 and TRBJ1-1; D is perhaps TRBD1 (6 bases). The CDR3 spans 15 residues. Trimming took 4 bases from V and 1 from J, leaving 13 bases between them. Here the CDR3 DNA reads TGTGCCAGCAGTTCTCGCCCGGGACAGAACACTGAAGCTTTCTTT. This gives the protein CASSSRPGQNTEAFF.

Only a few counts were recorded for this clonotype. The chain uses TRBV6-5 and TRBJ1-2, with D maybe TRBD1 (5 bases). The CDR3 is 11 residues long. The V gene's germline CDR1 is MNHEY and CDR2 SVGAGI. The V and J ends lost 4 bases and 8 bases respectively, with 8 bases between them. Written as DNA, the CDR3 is TGTGCCAGCAGTTCCGGGGGGGGCTACACCTTC. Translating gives CASSSGGGYTF.

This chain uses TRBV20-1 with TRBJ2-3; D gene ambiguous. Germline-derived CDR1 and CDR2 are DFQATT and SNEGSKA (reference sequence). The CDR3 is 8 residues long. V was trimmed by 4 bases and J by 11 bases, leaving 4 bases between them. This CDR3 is CSAIEQYF. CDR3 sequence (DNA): TGCAGTGCTATAGAGCAGTATTTT.

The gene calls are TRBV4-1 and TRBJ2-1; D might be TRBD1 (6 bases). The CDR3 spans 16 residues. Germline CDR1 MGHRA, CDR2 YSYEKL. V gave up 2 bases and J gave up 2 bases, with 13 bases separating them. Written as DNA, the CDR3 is TGCGCCAGCAGCCAACAACAGGGTAGACCCTACAATGAGCAGTTCTTC. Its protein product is CASSQQQGRPYNEQFF.

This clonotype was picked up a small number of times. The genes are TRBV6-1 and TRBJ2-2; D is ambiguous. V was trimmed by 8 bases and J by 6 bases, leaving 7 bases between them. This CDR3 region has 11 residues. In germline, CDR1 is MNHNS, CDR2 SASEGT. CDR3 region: CASGTAGELFF. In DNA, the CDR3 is TGTGCCAGCGGTACAGCCGGGGAGCTGTTTTTT.

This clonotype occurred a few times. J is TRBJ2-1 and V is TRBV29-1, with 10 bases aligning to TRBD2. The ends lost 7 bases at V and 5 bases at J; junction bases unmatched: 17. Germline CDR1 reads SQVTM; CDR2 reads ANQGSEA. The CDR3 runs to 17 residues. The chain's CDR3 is CSADGSGGALYHNEQFF. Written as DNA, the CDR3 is TGCAGCGCAGACGGGAGCGGGGGGGCTCTCTATCACAATGAGCAGTTCTTC.

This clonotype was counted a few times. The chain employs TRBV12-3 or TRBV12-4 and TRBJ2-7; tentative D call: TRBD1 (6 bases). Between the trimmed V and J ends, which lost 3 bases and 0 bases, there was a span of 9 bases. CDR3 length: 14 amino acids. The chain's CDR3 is CASSFGGLSYEQYF. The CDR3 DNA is TGTGCCAGCAGTTTTGGGGGCCTCTCCTACGAGCAGTACTTC.

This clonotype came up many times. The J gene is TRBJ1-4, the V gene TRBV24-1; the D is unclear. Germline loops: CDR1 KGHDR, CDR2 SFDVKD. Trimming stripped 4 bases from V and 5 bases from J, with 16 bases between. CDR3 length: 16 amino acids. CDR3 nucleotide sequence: TGTGCCACCAGTGACCCCCCGGGAGGCCCCAATGAAAAACTGTTTTTT. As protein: CATSDPPGGPNEKLFF.

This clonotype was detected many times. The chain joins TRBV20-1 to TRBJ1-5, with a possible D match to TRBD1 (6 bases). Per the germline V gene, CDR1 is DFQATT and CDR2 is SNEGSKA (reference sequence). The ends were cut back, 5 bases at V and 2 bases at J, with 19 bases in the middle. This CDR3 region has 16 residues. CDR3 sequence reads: CSALRDTLYGNQPQHF. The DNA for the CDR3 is TGCAGTGCTCTTCGGGACACCTTATATGGCAATCAGCCCCAGCATTTT.

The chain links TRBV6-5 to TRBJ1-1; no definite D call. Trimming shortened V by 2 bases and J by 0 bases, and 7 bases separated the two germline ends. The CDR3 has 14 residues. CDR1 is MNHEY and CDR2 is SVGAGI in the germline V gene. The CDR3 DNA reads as TGTGCCAGCAGTTACATAGACCTGAACACTGAAGCTTTCTTT. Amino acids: CASSYIDLNTEAFF.

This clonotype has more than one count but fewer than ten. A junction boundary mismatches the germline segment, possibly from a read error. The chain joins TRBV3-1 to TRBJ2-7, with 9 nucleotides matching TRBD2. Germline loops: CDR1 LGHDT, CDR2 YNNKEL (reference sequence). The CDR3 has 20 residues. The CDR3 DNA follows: TGTGCCACCAGCCAAGATCTTCTAGCGGGACCAACCACGCCTACCTACGAGCAGTACTTC. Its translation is CATSQDLLAGPTTPTYEQYF.

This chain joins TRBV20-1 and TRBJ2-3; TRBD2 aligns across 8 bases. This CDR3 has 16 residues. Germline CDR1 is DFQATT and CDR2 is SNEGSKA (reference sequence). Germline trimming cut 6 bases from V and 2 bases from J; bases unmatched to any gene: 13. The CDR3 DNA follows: TGCAGTGCCTGGAGTACGGCGGGGGGCTACACAGATACGCAGTATTTT. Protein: CSAWSTAGGYTDTQYF.

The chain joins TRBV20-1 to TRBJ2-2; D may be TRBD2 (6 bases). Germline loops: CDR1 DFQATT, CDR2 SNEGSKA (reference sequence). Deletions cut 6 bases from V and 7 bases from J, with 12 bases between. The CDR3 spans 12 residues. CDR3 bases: TGCAGTGCACCTACGGGGGTCGGGGAGCTGTTTTTT. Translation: CSAPTGVGELFF.

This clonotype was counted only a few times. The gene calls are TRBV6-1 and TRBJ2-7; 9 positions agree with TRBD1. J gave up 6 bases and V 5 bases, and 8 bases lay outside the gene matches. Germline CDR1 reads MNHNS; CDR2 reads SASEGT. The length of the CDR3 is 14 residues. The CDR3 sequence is CASSRDGTGIEQYF. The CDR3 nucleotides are TGTGCCAGCAGTCGAGACGGGACAGGGATCGAGCAGTACTTC.

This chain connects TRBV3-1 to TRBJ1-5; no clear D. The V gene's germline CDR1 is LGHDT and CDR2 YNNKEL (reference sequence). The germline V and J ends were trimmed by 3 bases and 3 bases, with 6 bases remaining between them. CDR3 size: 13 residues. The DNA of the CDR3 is TGTGCCAGCAGCCAGGGCGACAATCAGCCCCAGCATTTT. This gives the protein CASSQGDNQPQHF.

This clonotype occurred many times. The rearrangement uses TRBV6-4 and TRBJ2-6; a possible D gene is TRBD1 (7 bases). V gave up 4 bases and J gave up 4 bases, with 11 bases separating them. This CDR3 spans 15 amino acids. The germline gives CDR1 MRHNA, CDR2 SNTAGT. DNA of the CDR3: TGTGCCAGCAGTGCCGGGGGACAGGGGGCCAACGTCCTGACTTTC. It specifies CASSAGGQGANVLTF.

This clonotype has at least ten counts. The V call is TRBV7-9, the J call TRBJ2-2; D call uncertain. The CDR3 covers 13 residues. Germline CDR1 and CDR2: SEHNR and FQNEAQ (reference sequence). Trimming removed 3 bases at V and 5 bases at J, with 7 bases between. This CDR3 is CASSLTETGELFF. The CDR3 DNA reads TGTGCCAGCAGCTTGACCGAAACCGGGGAGCTGTTTTTT.

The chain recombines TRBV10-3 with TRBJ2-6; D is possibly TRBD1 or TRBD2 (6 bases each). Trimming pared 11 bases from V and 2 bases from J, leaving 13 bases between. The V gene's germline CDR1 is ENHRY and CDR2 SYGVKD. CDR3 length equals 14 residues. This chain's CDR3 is CASRGQAGANVLTF. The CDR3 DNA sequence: TGTGCCTCCCGGGGGCAGGCTGGGGCCAACGTCCTGACTTTC.

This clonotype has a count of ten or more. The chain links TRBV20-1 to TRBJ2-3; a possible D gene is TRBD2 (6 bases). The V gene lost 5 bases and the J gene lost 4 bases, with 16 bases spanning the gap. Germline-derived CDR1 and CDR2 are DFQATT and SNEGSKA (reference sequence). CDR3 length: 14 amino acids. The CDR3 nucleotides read TGCAGTGCTTATGGGGGGTACGAGGCAGATACGCAGTATTTT. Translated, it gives CSAYGGYEADTQYF.

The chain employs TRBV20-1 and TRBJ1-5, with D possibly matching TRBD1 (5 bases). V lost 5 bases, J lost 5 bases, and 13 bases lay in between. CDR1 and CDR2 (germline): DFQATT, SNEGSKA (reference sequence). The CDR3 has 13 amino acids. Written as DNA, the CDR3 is TGCAGTGCTGCGGGACCGCTAGATCAGCCCCAGCATTTT. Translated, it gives CSAAGPLDQPQHF.

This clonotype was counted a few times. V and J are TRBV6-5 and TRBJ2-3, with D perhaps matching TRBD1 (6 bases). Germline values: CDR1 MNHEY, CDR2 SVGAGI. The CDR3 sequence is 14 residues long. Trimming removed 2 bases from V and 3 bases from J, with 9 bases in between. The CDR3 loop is CASSYHGTTDTQYF. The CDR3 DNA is TGTGCCAGCAGTTACCACGGGACAACAGATACGCAGTATTTT.